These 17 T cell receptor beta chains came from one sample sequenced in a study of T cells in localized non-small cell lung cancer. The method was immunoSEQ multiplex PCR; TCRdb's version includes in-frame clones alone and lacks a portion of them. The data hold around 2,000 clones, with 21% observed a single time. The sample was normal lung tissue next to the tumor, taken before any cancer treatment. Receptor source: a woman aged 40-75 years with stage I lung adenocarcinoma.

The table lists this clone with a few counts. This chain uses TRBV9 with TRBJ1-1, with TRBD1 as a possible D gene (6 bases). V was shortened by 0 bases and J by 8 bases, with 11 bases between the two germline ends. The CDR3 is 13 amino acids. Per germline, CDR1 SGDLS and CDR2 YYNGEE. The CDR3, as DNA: TGTGCCAGCAGCGTAGTCACCAGGGGCGAAGCTTTCTTT. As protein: CASSVVTRGEAFF.

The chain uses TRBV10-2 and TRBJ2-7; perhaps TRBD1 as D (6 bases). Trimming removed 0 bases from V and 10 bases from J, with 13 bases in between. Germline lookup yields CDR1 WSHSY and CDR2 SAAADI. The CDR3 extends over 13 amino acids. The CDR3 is CASSESSGVKQYF. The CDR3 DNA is TGCGCCAGCAGTGAGTCGTCAGGGGTCAAACAGTACTTC.

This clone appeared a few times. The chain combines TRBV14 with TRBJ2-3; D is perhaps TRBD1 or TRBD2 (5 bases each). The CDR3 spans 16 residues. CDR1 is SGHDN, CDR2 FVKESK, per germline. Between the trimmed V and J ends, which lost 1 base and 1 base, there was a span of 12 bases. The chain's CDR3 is CASSQARDLRTDTQYF. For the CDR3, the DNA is TGTGCCAGCAGCCAAGCCAGGGACCTTCGCACAGATACGCAGTATTTT.

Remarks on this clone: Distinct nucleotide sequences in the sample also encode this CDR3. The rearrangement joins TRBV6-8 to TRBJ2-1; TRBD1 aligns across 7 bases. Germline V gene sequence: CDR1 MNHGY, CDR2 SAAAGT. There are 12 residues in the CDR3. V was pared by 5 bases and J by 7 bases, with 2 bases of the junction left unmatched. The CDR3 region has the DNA TGTGCCAGCAGTCGACAGGGAAATGAGCAGTTCTTC. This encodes CASSRQGNEQFF.

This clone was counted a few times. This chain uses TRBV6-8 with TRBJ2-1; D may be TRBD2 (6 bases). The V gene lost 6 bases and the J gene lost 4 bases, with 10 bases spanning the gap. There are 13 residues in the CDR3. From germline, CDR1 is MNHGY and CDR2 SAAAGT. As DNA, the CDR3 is TGTGCCAGCAGGGCGGGAAAGTACAATGAGCAGTTCTTC. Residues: CASRAGKYNEQFF.

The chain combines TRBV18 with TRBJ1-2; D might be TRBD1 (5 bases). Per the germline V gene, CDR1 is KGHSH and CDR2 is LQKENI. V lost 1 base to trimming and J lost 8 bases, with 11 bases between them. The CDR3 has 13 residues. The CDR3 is CASSPQKQAGYTF. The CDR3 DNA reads TGTGCCAGCTCACCACAGAAACAGGCCGGCTACACCTTC.

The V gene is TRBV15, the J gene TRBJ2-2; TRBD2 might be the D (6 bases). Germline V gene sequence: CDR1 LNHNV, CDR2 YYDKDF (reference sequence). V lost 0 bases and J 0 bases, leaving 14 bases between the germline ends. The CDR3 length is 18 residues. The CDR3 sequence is CATSRDRSGTSNTGELFF. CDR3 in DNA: TGTGCCACCAGCAGAGATCGCTCCGGGACTTCGAACACCGGGGAGCTGTTTTTT.

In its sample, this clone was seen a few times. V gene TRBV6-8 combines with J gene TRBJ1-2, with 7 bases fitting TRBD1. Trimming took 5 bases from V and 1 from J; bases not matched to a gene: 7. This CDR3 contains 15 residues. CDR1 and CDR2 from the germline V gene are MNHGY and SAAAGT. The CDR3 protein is CASSDREGGNYGYTF. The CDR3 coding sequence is TGTGCCAGCAGTGACAGGGAGGGAGGTAACTATGGCTACACCTTC.

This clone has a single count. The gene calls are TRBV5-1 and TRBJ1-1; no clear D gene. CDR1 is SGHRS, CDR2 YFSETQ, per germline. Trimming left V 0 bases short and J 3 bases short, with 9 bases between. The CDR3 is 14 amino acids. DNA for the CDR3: TGCGCCAGCAGCTTGGCCGACACCTACACTGAAGCTTTCTTT. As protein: CASSLADTYTEAFF.

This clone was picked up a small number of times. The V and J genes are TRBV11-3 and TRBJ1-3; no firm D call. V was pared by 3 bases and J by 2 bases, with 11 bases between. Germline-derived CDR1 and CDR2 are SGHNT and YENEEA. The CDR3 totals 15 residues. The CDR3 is CASSFGVQTGNTIYF. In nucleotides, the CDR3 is TGTGCCAGCAGCTTCGGGGTACAGACTGGAAACACCATATATTTT. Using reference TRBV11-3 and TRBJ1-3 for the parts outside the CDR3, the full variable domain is EAGVVQSPRYKIIEKKQPVAFWCNPISGHNTLYWYLQNLGQGPELLIRYENEEAVDDSQLPKDRFSAERLKGVDSTLKIQPAELGDSAVYLCASSFGVQTGNTIYFGEGSWLTVV.

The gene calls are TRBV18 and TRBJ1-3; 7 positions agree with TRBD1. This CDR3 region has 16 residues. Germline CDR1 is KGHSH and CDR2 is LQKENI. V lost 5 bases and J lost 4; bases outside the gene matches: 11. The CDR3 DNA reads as TGTGCCAGCTCAAAAGAACAGGGGCTTTCCGGAAACACCATATATTTT. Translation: CASSKEQGLSGNTIYF.

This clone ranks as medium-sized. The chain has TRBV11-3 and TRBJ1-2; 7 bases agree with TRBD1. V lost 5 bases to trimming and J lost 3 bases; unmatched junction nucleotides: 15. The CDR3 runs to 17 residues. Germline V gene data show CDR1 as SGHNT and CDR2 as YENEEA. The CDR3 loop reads CASSHKIPGQVDYGYTF. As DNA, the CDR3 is TGTGCCAGCAGCCACAAGATCCCCGGACAGGTAGACTATGGCTACACCTTC.

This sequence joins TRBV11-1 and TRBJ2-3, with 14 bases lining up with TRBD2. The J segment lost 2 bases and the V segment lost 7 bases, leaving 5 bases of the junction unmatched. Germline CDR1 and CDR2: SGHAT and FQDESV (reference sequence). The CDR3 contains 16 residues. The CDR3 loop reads CASTWGLAGVTDTQYF. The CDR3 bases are TGTGCCAGCACGTGGGGACTAGCGGGGGTCACAGATACGCAGTATTTT.

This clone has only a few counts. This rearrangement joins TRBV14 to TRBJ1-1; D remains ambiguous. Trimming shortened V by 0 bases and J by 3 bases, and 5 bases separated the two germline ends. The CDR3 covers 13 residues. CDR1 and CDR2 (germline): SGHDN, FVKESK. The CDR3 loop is CASSQEEHTEAFF. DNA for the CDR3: TGTGCCAGCAGCCAAGAGGAGCACACTGAAGCTTTCTTT.

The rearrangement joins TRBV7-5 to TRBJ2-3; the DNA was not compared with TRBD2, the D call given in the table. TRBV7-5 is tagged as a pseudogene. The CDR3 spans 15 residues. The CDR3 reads CASSVVGTSADTQYF. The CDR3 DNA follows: TGTGCCAGCAGCGTAGTCGGGACTAGTGCAGATACGCAGTATTTT.

The CDR3 DNA reads TGTGCCAGCTGGACTAGCGGGGGGCCATACAATGAGCAGTTCTTC. This gives the protein CASWTSGGPYNEQFF. J is TRBJ2-1 and V is TRBV6-8; 14 bases are a match to TRBD2. Per germline, CDR1 MNHGY and CDR2 SAAAGT. The length of the CDR3 is 15 residues. V was clipped by 8 bases and J by 4 bases; unmatched bases: 4.

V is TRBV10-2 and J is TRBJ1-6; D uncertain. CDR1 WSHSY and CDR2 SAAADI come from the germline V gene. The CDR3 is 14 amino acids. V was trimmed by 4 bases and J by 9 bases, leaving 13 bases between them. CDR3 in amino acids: CASSVIVACSPLHF. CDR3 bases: TGCGCCAGCAGTGTTATTGTCGCCTGTTCACCCCTCCACTTT.